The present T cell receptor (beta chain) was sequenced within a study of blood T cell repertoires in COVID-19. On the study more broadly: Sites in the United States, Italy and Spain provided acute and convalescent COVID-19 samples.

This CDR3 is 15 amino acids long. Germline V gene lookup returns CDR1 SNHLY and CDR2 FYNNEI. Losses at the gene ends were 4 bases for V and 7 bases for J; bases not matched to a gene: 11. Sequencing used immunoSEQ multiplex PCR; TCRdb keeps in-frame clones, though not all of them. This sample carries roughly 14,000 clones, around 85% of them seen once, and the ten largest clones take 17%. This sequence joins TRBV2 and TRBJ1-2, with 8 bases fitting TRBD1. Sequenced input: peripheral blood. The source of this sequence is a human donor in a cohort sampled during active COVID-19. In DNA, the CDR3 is TGTGCCAGCAGTGGGGACAGGACTCTTCATACTGGCTACACCTTC. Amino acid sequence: CASSGDRTLHTGYTF.